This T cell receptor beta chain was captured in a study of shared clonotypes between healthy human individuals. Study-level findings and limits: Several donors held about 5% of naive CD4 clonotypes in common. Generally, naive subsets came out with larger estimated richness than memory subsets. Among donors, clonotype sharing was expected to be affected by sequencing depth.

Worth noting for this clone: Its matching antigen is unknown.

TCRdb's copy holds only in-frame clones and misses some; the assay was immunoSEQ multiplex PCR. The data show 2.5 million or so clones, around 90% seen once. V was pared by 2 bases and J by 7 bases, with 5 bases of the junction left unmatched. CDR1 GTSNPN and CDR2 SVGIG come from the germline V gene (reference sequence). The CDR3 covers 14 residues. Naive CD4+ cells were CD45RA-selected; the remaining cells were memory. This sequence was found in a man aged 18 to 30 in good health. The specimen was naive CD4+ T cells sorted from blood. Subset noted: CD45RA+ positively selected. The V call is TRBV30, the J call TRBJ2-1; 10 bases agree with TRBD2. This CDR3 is CAWSPGLATNEQFF. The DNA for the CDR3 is TGTGCCTGGAGTCCGGGACTAGCGACAAATGAGCAGTTCTTC.